Below, 30 T cell receptor beta chains from the same sample are listed, as sequenced in a study of T cell repertoires in ileal Crohn's disease. The sample's time point: inflamed ileum from the surgical specimen. Sequenced by immunoSEQ multiplex PCR; TCRdb stores in-frame clones only, minus some. Here the sample spans some 16,000 clones, 80% to 95% being singletons. Sequencing used ileal tissue. The receptors derive from an adult with Crohn's disease.

This clone came up once. The V call is TRBV5-5, the J call TRBJ1-2; the D is unclear. Germline loops: CDR1 SGHKS, CDR2 YYEKEE (reference sequence). This CDR3 has 13 amino acids. V dropped 5 bases and J dropped 8 bases, with 16 bases sitting between them. The CDR3, as DNA: TGTGCCAGCAGTCGTCCGGGCGGGTACGGCTACACCTTC. This sequence encodes CASSRPGGYGYTF.

This clone was counted once. The rearrangement joins TRBV7-2 to TRBJ1-2, with TRBD1 as a possible D gene (5 bases). With 5 bases removed from V and 7 bases from J, the gap between germline ends came to 17 bases. Germline assignment: CDR1 SGHTA and CDR2 FQGNSA. This CDR3 comprises 14 residues. CDR3 DNA: TGTGCCAGCAGCCCGGGAGGGGTGCGTGGTGGCTACACCTTC. It is translated as CASSPGGVRGGYTF.

The J gene is TRBJ1-1, the V gene TRBV5-1; D possibly corresponds to TRBD1 (6 bases). Germline assignment: CDR1 SGHRS and CDR2 YFSETQ. This CDR3 spans 14 amino acids. V was shortened by 4 bases and J by 0 bases, with 10 bases between the two germline ends. The CDR3 is CASSIGQLNTEAFF. DNA for the CDR3: TGCGCCAGCAGCATAGGACAGCTGAACACTGAAGCTTTCTTT.

The chain joins TRBV7-3 to TRBJ2-3; no reliable D call. The CDR3 loop spans 13 amino acids. Trimming took off 8 bases at V and 0 bases at J, with 9 bases between the two ends. Per germline, CDR1 SGHTA and CDR2 FQGTGA. The CDR3 sequence is CASQKTSTDTQYF. The CDR3 DNA is TGTGCCAGCCAGAAAACTAGCACAGATACGCAGTATTTT.

The V and J genes are TRBV10-3 and TRBJ2-6; no clear D. V dropped 0 bases and J dropped 0 bases, with 15 bases sitting between them. This CDR3 region has 19 residues. Germline V CDR1 and CDR2: ENHRY, SYGVKD. The CDR3 DNA reads TGTGCCATCAGTGAGTCGCGCCACTTAAGCCCCTCTGGGGCCAACGTCCTGACTTTC. It translates to CAISESRHLSPSGANVLTF.

This clone was seen a single time. This chain joins TRBV6-1 and TRBJ2-5, with TRBD1 matching 8 bases. Trimming at V came to 2 bases and at J to 2 bases, leaving 7 bases not matched to a gene. Germline V gene data show CDR1 as MNHNS and CDR2 as SASEGT. The CDR3 has 16 amino acids. The DNA of the CDR3 is TGTGCCAGCAGTGAATTTGGACAGGGAACTCAAGAGACCCAGTACTTC. It specifies CASSEFGQGTQETQYF.

The rearrangement joins TRBV11-2 to TRBJ2-7; 9 bases line up with TRBD1. The CDR3 loop spans 16 amino acids. The V gene end was trimmed by 3 bases and the J gene end by 7 bases; junction bases not matched to a gene: 13. Germline V lookup: CDR1 SGHAT, CDR2 FQNNGV. The CDR3 DNA sequence: TGTGCCAGCAGCTTTATGGGACAGGGTCCCGCGAAAGAGCAGTACTTC. Amino acid sequence: CASSFMGQGPAKEQYF.

The chain recombines TRBV5-1 with TRBJ2-1, with D perhaps matching TRBD2 (5 bases). Trimming removed 0 bases from V and 4 bases from J, with 14 bases in between. The germline V gene has CDR1 SGHRS and CDR2 YFSETQ. This CDR3 has 16 residues. The CDR3 region has the DNA TGCGCCAGCAGCTTGGATATTGCAGGAGGATACAATGAGCAGTTCTTC. It specifies CASSLDIAGGYNEQFF.

The chain has TRBV18 and TRBJ1-5, with 10 bases identical to TRBD1. J gave up 4 bases and V 6 bases, and 6 bases lay outside the gene matches. This CDR3 contains 15 residues. The germline CDR1 and CDR2 sequences are KGHSH and LQKENI. Here the CDR3 reads CASSRGQGGNQPQHF. CDR3 in DNA: TGTGCCAGCTCCCGCGGACAGGGGGGGAATCAGCCCCAGCATTTT.

V usage is TRBV5-1 and J usage is TRBJ1-1; unclear D gene. This CDR3 is 16 amino acids long. Germline V gives CDR1 SGHRS, CDR2 YFSETQ. V lost 2 bases and J lost 3, with 17 bases in between. The CDR3 DNA reads as TGCGCCAGCAGCTTACACAACATGGACGGAGACACTGAAGCTTTCTTT. Encoded protein: CASSLHNMDGDTEAFF.

This clone was seen a few times. The rearrangement uses TRBV11-2 and TRBJ1-4; D gene ambiguous. The germline V gene has CDR1 SGHAT and CDR2 FQNNGV. V lost 1 base and J lost 4, with 13 bases in between. This CDR3 comprises 16 residues. The CDR3 spells CASSLGGREYNEKLFF. DNA of the CDR3: TGTGCCAGCAGCTTAGGTGGACGGGAGTATAATGAAAAACTGTTTTTT.

The gene calls are TRBV29-1 and TRBJ2-6, with 7 bases that match TRBD2. CDR1 and CDR2 from the germline V gene are SQVTM and ANQGSEA. V trimming: 2 bases; J trimming: 4 bases; junction bases outside the gene matches: 8. The CDR3 contains 16 residues. CDR3 DNA sequence: TGCAGCGTTGAAACCCCCGGGGGGAGAGGGGCCAACGTCCTGACTTTC. Protein sequence: CSVETPGGRGANVLTF.

The chain couples TRBV9 to TRBJ2-3, with 16 bases that match TRBD2. Germline values: CDR1 SGDLS, CDR2 YYNGEE. CDR3 length: 17 amino acids. The ends lost 0 bases at V and 6 bases at J; junction bases unmatched: 4. CDR3 nucleotide sequence: TGTGCCAGCAGCGTAGCGGGACTAGCGGGGGGGCCTGATACGCAGTATTTT. Translated: CASSVAGLAGGPDTQYF.

The gene calls are TRBV5-1 and TRBJ2-3; no definite D call. Trimming stripped 1 base from V and 11 bases from J, with 14 bases between. Germline values: CDR1 SGHRS, CDR2 YFSETQ. The CDR3 contains 13 residues. DNA of the CDR3: TGCGCCAGCAGCTTGCTGGATCCCCCGAAGCAGTATTTT. As protein: CASSLLDPPKQYF.

CDR3 nucleotides: TGTGCCAGCAGCTTGTGGGAGGGCTATGGCTACACCTTC. This codes for CASSLWEGYGYTF. V and J are TRBV5-4 and TRBJ1-2; D ambiguous. Deletions cut 1 base from V and 4 bases from J, with 8 bases between. Germline CDR1 and CDR2: SGHNT and YYREEE (reference sequence). The CDR3 length is 13 residues.

The CDR3 spells CASSEREYNEQFF. Here the CDR3 DNA reads TGTGCCAGCAGTGAACGCGAATACAATGAGCAGTTCTTC. This sequence joins TRBV2 and TRBJ2-1; the D is unclear. V was pared by 2 bases and J by 4 bases, with 6 bases between. Germline values: CDR1 SNHLY, CDR2 FYNNEI. CDR3 size: 13 residues.

This sequence joins TRBV9 and TRBJ2-7, with a possible D match to TRBD2 (5 bases). Germline assignment: CDR1 SGDLS and CDR2 YYNGEE. The CDR3 length is 15 residues. The germline V and J ends were trimmed by 0 bases and 0 bases, with 10 bases remaining between them. CDR3 in amino acids: CASSVGEGSSYEQYF. The DNA for the CDR3 is TGTGCCAGCAGCGTAGGGGAAGGGAGCTCCTACGAGCAGTACTTC.

The V call is TRBV6-6, the J call TRBJ1-6; no firm D call. The CDR3 sequence is 14 residues long. Per the germline V gene, CDR1 is MNHNY and CDR2 is SVGAGI (reference sequence). V shed 5 bases and J shed 4 bases, with 9 bases lying between them. CDR3: CASSPSAYNSPLHF. Here the CDR3 DNA reads TGTGCCAGCAGTCCTTCCGCATATAATTCACCCCTCCACTTT.

V is TRBV5-1 and J is TRBJ2-1; 8 bases align to TRBD2. After removal of 0 bases from V and 10 bases from J, the junction contained 12 bases not matched to a gene. This CDR3 region has 16 residues. Germline CDR1 reads SGHRS; CDR2 reads YFSETQ. CDR3 coding DNA: TGCGCCAGCAGCTTGGCCGGTTCACTAGCGGTTAGCGAGCAGTTCTTC. Its protein is CASSLAGSLAVSEQFF. Full variable domain (rest looked up from reference TRBV5-1 and TRBJ2-1): KAGVTQTPRYLIKTRGQQVTLSCSPISGHRSVSWYQQTPGQGLQFLFEYFSETQRNKGNFPGRFSGRQFSNSRSEMNVSTLELGDSALYLCASSLAGSLAVSEQFFGPGTRLTVL.

V usage is TRBV7-9 and J usage is TRBJ1-6, with 10 positions matching TRBD1. With 5 bases clipped from V and 10 bases from J, the junction kept 5 bases outside the gene matches. The CDR3 loop spans 14 amino acids. The germline gives CDR1 SEHNR, CDR2 FQNEAQ (reference sequence). The CDR3 reads CASSRDRGVSPLHF. Written as DNA, the CDR3 is TGTGCCAGCAGCCGGGACAGGGGAGTCTCACCCCTCCACTTT.

The sample holds one count of this clone. The chain employs TRBV6-5 and TRBJ1-4, with a possible D match to TRBD1 (5 bases). The CDR3 is made up of 15 amino acids. V was cut by 5 bases and J by 7 bases, with 17 bases left in between. Per germline, CDR1 MNHEY and CDR2 SVGAGI. The CDR3 is CASSNLGAGAEKLFF. CDR3 DNA: TGTGCCAGCAGTAACCTAGGGGCGGGTGCTGAAAAACTGTTTTTT.

The rearrangement joins TRBV6-6 to TRBJ1-2, with D unresolved. V shed 5 bases and J shed 8 bases, with 21 bases lying between them. CDR3 length: 15 residues. The germline CDR1 and CDR2 sequences are MNHNY and SVGAGI (reference sequence). The CDR3 DNA is TGTGCCAGCAGTCCCCTCGACCCCAGCGTTGGAGGCTACACCTTC. Amino acid sequence: CASSPLDPSVGGYTF.

V gene TRBV4-3 combines with J gene TRBJ1-5, with 7 bases that match TRBD1. CDR1 is LGHNA, CDR2 YSLEER, per germline. The trim removed 0 bases at V and 2 bases at J, leaving 16 bases unmatched. The CDR3 extends over 20 amino acids. The CDR3 here is CASSQDQVQGLSYCNQPQHF. The DNA for the CDR3 is TGCGCCAGCAGCCAAGATCAAGTACAGGGGTTGTCATATTGCAATCAGCCCCAGCATTTT.

This CDR3 reads CASSPLRPTRTGELFF. The CDR3 DNA follows: TGTGCCAGCAGCCCCCTTCGGCCAACGAGGACCGGGGAGCTGTTTTTT. V gene TRBV7-9 combines with J gene TRBJ2-2, with D unresolved. V was pared by 5 bases and J by 5 bases, with 18 bases between. CDR1 SEHNR and CDR2 FQNEAQ come from the germline V gene (reference sequence). The CDR3 consists of 16 residues.

The chain joins TRBV11-2 to TRBJ2-5; D might be TRBD2 (5 bases). The V and J ends lost 5 bases and 4 bases respectively, with 14 bases between them. This CDR3 is 14 amino acids long. Germline loops: CDR1 SGHAT, CDR2 FQNNGV. The CDR3 reads CASSPSAGPETQYF. CDR3 DNA sequence: TGTGCCAGCAGCCCTTCTGCGGGCCCAGAGACCCAGTACTTC.

V and J are TRBV13 and TRBJ2-1, with no clear D. The germline V gene has CDR1 PRHDT and CDR2 FYEKMQ (reference sequence). The CDR3 totals 11 residues. Deletions cut 3 bases from V and 6 bases from J, with 3 bases between. The CDR3: CASSFSNEQFF. The CDR3 DNA sequence: TGTGCCAGCAGCTTCAGCAATGAGCAGTTCTTC.

The chain combines TRBV5-5 with TRBJ2-5, with D possibly called TRBD1 or TRBD2 (5 bases each). CDR1 and CDR2 from the germline V gene are SGHKS and YYEKEE (reference sequence). V lost 3 bases and J 9 bases, leaving 24 bases between the germline ends. CDR3 length: 16 residues. The CDR3 region has the DNA TGTGCCAGCAGCTCCTCCCGGGGCCAAACACATGAGGCCCAGTACTTC. This sequence encodes CASSSSRGQTHEAQYF.

The chain combines TRBV6-5 with TRBJ2-3, with TRBD1 matching 7 bases. V trimming: 2 bases; J trimming: 5 bases; junction bases outside the gene matches: 4. Germline V gene lookup returns CDR1 MNHEY and CDR2 SVGAGI. This CDR3 spans 14 amino acids. This chain's CDR3 is CASSYNNRGDTQYF. CDR3 nucleotide sequence: TGTGCCAGCAGTTACAACAACAGGGGAGATACGCAGTATTTT.

J is TRBJ2-7 and V is TRBV19; possible D gene TRBD2, 6 bases. With 6 bases removed from V and 2 bases from J, the gap between germline ends came to 14 bases. CDR3 length equals 14 residues. The germline gives CDR1 LNHDA, CDR2 SQIVND (reference sequence). CDR3 DNA: TGTGCCAGTAGCGCCTCGGCGGGACCCTACGAGCAGTACTTC. Its protein is CASSASAGPYEQYF.

The rearrangement links TRBV28 to TRBJ2-7; either TRBD1 or TRBD2 may fit D (5 bases each). The germline V gene has CDR1 MDHEN and CDR2 SYDVKM. CDR3 size: 14 residues. The V and J ends lost 10 bases and 3 bases respectively, with 19 bases between them. DNA of the CDR3: TGTGCCACCCACCCCGGGACGGAAGTCTACGAGCAGTACTTC. It yields the protein CATHPGTEVYEQYF.